This is a list of T cell receptor beta chains from one sample in a study of T cell changes during pregnancy in multiple sclerosis. Some clones are missing from TCRdb's copy, which holds only in-frame ones; the method was immunoSEQ multiplex PCR. The sample lists some 29,000 clones, 89% seen once, with 0.5% to 0.6% in the top ten. Sequencing used CD4+ T cells from peripheral blood mononuclear cells, obtained in the first trimester of pregnancy. The receptors derive from a female donor in good health, enrolled as a control in a pregnancy study. Each CDR3 is given with its conserved first and last residue. Fields, in order: J gene, clone size, V gene, D gene, CDR3 protein, CDR3 DNA. D genes are given only for firm matches. Expanded clones are given a class, and other clones once, few, many or no size at all.

TRBJ2-3	few	TRBV7-2	TRBD1	CASSLRDRDTQYF	TGTGCCAGCAGCTTACGGGACAGAGATACGCAGTATTTT
TRBJ2-1	NA	TRBV11-2	TRBD1	CASRVGDRPYNEQFF	TGTGCCAGCAGGGTGGGGGACAGGCCCTACAATGAGCAGTTCTTC
TRBJ2-1	NA	TRBV19	NA	CASSVAVSYNEQFF	TGTGCCAGTAGCGTCGCGGTCTCCTACAATGAGCAGTTCTTC
TRBJ2-2	NA	TRBV10-1	TRBD1	CASRKDRRNTGELFF	TGCGCCAGCAGAAAGGACAGGAGGAACACCGGGGAGCTGTTTTTT
TRBJ2-1	NA	TRBV7-2	TRBD2	CASSLNSGSAYNEQFF	TGTGCCAGCAGCCTTAATAGCGGGAGCGCCTACAATGAGCAGTTCTTC
TRBJ2-5	NA	TRBV7-8	TRBD2	CASSQRGSKETQYF	TGTGCCAGCAGCCAGCGGGGGAGCAAAGAGACCCAGTACTTC
TRBJ2-7	NA	TRBV30	NA	CAWSVGAIYEQYF	TGTGCCTGGAGTGTAGGGGCCATCTACGAGCAGTACTTC
TRBJ2-1	NA	TRBV4-2	TRBD2	CASSQDPTSGAYNEQFF	TGTGCCAGCAGCCAAGACCCCACTAGCGGGGCCTACAATGAGCAGTTCTTC
TRBJ2-1	NA	TRBV28	NA	CASSFGGVPGQFF	TGTGCCAGCAGTTTTGGGGGCGTTCCTGGGCAGTTCTTC
TRBJ1-4	NA	TRBV6-1	TRBD1	CASSETGTGLEKLFF	TGTGCCAGCAGTGAGACCGGGACAGGGCTAGAAAAACTGTTTTTT
TRBJ1-4	NA	TRBV19	NA	CASRRRQVASPEKLFF	TGTGCCAGTAGACGCCGACAGGTAGCTAGTCCAGAAAAACTGTTTTTT
TRBJ1-2	NA	TRBV2	TRBD1	CASSEGQYGYTF	TGTGCCAGCAGTGAGGGACAGTATGGCTACACCTTC
TRBJ2-1	NA	TRBV6-5	TRBD2	CASSSPSGAGRGEQFF	TGTGCCAGCAGTTCCCCCTCAGGAGCGGGACGGGGTGAGCAGTTCTTC
TRBJ1-2	NA	TRBV7-2	TRBD1	CASSPGQNYGYTF	TGTGCCAGCAGCCCGGGACAGAACTATGGCTACACCTTC
TRBJ1-3	NA	TRBV9	NA	CASSVASGGGNTIYF	TGTGCCAGCAGCGTAGCGTCAGGCGGGGGAAACACCATATATTTT
TRBJ2-1	NA	TRBV7-9	NA	CASSSALSEQFF	TGTGCCAGCAGCTCAGCCTTATCTGAGCAGTTCTTC
TRBJ1-6	NA	TRBV6-5	TRBD1	CASTRQGENSPLHF	TGTGCCAGCACCCGACAGGGGGAAAATTCACCCCTCCACTTT
TRBJ2-7	few	TRBV6-1	NA	CASGSGEPPYEQYF	TGTGCCAGCGGTTCCGGTGAGCCCCCCTACGAGCAGTACTTC
TRBJ1-1	NA	TRBV4-2	TRBD1	CASGPGTGQGEAFF	TGTGCCAGCGGGCCCGGGACCGGACAGGGGGAAGCTTTCTTT
TRBJ1-2	NA	TRBV29-1	NA	CSVDGVNYGYTF	TGCAGCGTTGATGGAGTAAACTATGGCTACACCTTC
TRBJ1-5	NA	TRBV19	TRBD1	CASSLRGPGNQPQHF	TGTGCCAGTAGCCTCAGGGGGCCCGGCAATCAGCCCCAGCATTTT
TRBJ2-3	NA	TRBV30	NA	CAWEKTAASTDTQYF	TGTGCCTGGGAAAAGACAGCCGCTAGCACAGATACGCAGTATTTT
TRBJ1-1	NA	TRBV18	NA	CASSPQGGDTEAFF	TGTGCCAGCTCACCACAGGGAGGGGATACTGAAGCTTTCTTT
TRBJ1-2	NA	TRBV5-1	NA	CASSLGASRANYGYTF	TGCGCCAGCAGCTTGGGAGCGTCGAGGGCCAATTATGGCTACACCTTC